A selection of T cell receptor beta chains follows, all from one sample in a study of a mutant IDH1 vaccine in newly diagnosed glioma. The antigens of these receptors remain unknown. Produced via immunoSEQ multiplex PCR; TCRdb's table is partial and in-frame only. The data show about 55,000 clones, about 80% seen once. The sample here was PBMCs, taken from a glioma patient whose treatment included an IDH1 peptide vaccine. The receptors were gathered from a middle-aged man with glioma. CDR3s include the opening cysteine and the closing phenylalanine or tryptophan. The order of the fields is D gene, clone size, V gene, J gene, CDR3 protein, CDR3 DNA. The D gene is left open where the match is weak. Part of the rows lack a size; the others show once, few, many or a class for expanded clones.

>TRBD1|.|TRBV6-1|TRBJ1-5
CASSEETGGLGNQPQHF
TGTGCCAGCAGTGAGGAGACAGGGGGCTTGGGGAATCAGCCCCAGCATTTT
>.|.|TRBV7-9|TRBJ2-3
CASSSQQDTQYF
TGTGCCAGCAGCTCACAGCAAGATACGCAGTATTTT
>.|.|TRBV30|TRBJ1-2
CAWRSAGPNYGYTF
TGTGCCTGGAGGTCGGCAGGCCCCAACTATGGCTACACCTTC
>TRBD2|.|TRBV9|TRBJ2-2
CASSRTRGGTGELFF
TGTGCCAGCAGCAGGACTCGCGGGGGCACCGGGGAGCTGTTTTTT
>.|.|TRBV6-1|TRBJ1-3
CASSEGTTGNTIYF
TGTGCCAGCAGTGAGGGGACAACTGGAAACACCATATATTTT
>TRBD1|.|TRBV7-8|TRBJ1-4
CASSSSRDRGEKLFF
TGTGCCAGCAGCTCATCACGGGACAGGGGGGAAAAACTGTTTTTT
>.|.|TRBV4-1|TRBJ2-3
CASSQVLRGPLLHTQYF
TGCGCCAGCAGCCAAGTTCTACGGGGCCCCCTTTTACATACGCAGTATTTT
>.|.|TRBV30|TRBJ2-7
CAWSGAGQPYEQYF
TGTGCCTGGAGTGGGGCTGGACAGCCCTACGAGCAGTACTTC
>TRBD2|.|TRBV5-6|TRBJ2-5
CASRPLAGGQETQYF
TGTGCCAGCAGGCCACTAGCGGGGGGGCAAGAGACCCAGTACTTC
>.|.|TRBV12-5|TRBJ1-2
CASGLVQWQVAYGYTF
TGTGCTAGTGGTTTGGTGCAATGGCAGGTCGCCTATGGCTACACCTTC
>.|.|TRBV27|TRBJ2-7
CASRQAPYEQYF
TGTGCCAGCAGACAGGCCCCCTACGAGCAGTACTTC
>.|.|TRBV5-6|TRBJ2-3
CASSLETGTDTQYF
TGTGCCAGCAGCTTGGAGACGGGCACAGATACGCAGTATTTT
>.|.|TRBV6-5|TRBJ1-2
CASSSVGGNYGYTF
TGTGCCAGCAGTTCGGTTGGGGGTAACTATGGCTACACCTTC
>TRBD2|.|TRBV2|TRBJ2-3
CASSLGTSGADTQYF
TGTGCCAGCAGTTTAGGGACTAGCGGGGCAGATACGCAGTATTTT
>.|few|TRBV7-6|TRBJ2-3
CASSLSTDTQYF
TGTGCCAGCAGCCTGTCGACAGATACGCAGTATTTT
>.|.|TRBV13|TRBJ2-3
CASSIRTGGPDTQYF
TGTGCCAGCAGTATCCGTACCGGGGGCCCAGATACGCAGTATTTT
>TRBD1|.|TRBV5-1|TRBJ1-2
CASSLAPGTANYGYTF
TGCGCCAGCAGCTTGGCCCCCGGGACAGCCAACTATGGCTACACCTTC
>TRBD1|.|TRBV2|TRBJ1-1
CARGQSTEAFF
TGTGCCAGGGGACAGTCCACTGAAGCTTTCTTT
>.|.|TRBV5-5|TRBJ2-3
CASRRGTASTDTQYF
TGTGCCAGCAGGCGTGGGACGGCCAGCACAGATACGCAGTATTTT
>TRBD2|.|TRBV10-3|TRBJ2-1
CAISTSGGAGEQFF
TGTGCCATCAGCACTAGCGGGGGGGCCGGTGAGCAGTTCTTC
>.|.|TRBV9|TRBJ1-5
CASSYPIRDNRQPQHF
TGTGCCAGCTCGTACCCGATCCGGGACAATCGACAGCCCCAGCATTTT
>.|.|TRBV7-9|TRBJ2-5
CASRRGYEKETQYF
TGTGCCAGCAGAAGGGGGTATGAGAAAGAGACCCAGTACTTC
>.|.|TRBV6-1|TRBJ2-7
CASSEYQGWGEQYF
TGTGCCAGCAGTGAATATCAGGGGTGGGGCGAGCAGTACTTC
>.|few|TRBV5-1|TRBJ1-1
CASTPGGRNTEAFF
TGCGCCAGCACCCCGGGGGGAAGGAACACTGAAGCTTTCTTT
>TRBD1|medium-sized|TRBV10-1|TRBJ2-7
CASSRDRGYEQYF
TGCGCCAGCAGCCGGGACAGGGGCTACGAGCAGTACTTC
>TRBD1|.|TRBV4-1|TRBJ2-7
CASSPGTGRGEQYF
TGCGCCAGCAGCCCCGGGACAGGGAGGGGCGAGCAGTACTTC
>TRBD1|.|TRBV30|TRBJ1-6
CAWSVATGGNSPLHF
TGTGCCTGGAGTGTTGCGACAGGGGGAAATTCACCCCTCCACTTT
>.|.|TRBV4-1|TRBJ1-6
CASSQEPRMPLHF
TGCGCCAGCAGCCAAGAGCCCCGGATGCCCCTCCACTTT
>TRBD1|.|TRBV9|TRBJ1-6
CASTTGLNSPLHF
TGTGCCAGCACGACAGGGTTAAATTCACCCCTCCACTTT
>.|.|TRBV5-4|TRBJ1-2
CASSLDRGRASYTF
TGTGCCAGCAGCTTGGACCGGGGTAGGGCATCCTACACCTTC
>TRBD2|.|TRBV27|TRBJ2-7
CASSLSSGGASEQYF
TGTGCCAGCAGTCTCTCAAGCGGGGGGGCCTCCGAACAGTACTTC
>.|.|TRBV19|TRBJ1-2
CASSIWQRYGYTF
TGTGCCAGTAGTATTTGGCAGAGATATGGCTACACCTTC
>TRBD1|.|TRBV5-5|TRBJ1-6
CASSAGQGSSPLHF
TGTGCCAGCAGCGCCGGACAGGGAAGTTCACCCCTCCACTTT
>.|few|TRBV11-2|TRBJ1-1
CASSLVIRGGTEAFF
TGTGCCAGCAGCTTAGTCATCAGGGGAGGGACTGAAGCTTTCTTT
>.|once|TRBV6-1|TRBJ1-1
CASSNTGQIEAFF
TGTGCCAGCAGCAATACTGGACAGATTGAAGCTTTCTTT
>.|.|TRBV19|TRBJ2-3
CASSLQVSTDTQYF
TGTGCCAGTAGTTTGCAGGTGAGCACAGATACGCAGTATTTT
>.|.|TRBV4-1|TRBJ1-4
CASSQGPAATNEKLFF
TGCGCCAGCAGCCAAGGCCCAGCTGCAACTAATGAAAAACTGTTTTTT
>.|.|TRBV2|TRBJ2-1
CASTRTRRGNEQFF
TGTGCCAGCACACGGACCCGCCGGGGCAATGAGCAGTTCTTC
>TRBD1|.|TRBV5-5|TRBJ1-2
CASSFNVLQGASGYTF
TGTGCCAGCAGCTTTAATGTTCTCCAGGGGGCTAGTGGCTACACCTTC
>.|few|TRBV27|TRBJ2-1
CASSSPGRSSYNEQFF
TGTGCCAGCAGTTCCCCGGGACGGAGCTCCTACAATGAGCAGTTCTTC